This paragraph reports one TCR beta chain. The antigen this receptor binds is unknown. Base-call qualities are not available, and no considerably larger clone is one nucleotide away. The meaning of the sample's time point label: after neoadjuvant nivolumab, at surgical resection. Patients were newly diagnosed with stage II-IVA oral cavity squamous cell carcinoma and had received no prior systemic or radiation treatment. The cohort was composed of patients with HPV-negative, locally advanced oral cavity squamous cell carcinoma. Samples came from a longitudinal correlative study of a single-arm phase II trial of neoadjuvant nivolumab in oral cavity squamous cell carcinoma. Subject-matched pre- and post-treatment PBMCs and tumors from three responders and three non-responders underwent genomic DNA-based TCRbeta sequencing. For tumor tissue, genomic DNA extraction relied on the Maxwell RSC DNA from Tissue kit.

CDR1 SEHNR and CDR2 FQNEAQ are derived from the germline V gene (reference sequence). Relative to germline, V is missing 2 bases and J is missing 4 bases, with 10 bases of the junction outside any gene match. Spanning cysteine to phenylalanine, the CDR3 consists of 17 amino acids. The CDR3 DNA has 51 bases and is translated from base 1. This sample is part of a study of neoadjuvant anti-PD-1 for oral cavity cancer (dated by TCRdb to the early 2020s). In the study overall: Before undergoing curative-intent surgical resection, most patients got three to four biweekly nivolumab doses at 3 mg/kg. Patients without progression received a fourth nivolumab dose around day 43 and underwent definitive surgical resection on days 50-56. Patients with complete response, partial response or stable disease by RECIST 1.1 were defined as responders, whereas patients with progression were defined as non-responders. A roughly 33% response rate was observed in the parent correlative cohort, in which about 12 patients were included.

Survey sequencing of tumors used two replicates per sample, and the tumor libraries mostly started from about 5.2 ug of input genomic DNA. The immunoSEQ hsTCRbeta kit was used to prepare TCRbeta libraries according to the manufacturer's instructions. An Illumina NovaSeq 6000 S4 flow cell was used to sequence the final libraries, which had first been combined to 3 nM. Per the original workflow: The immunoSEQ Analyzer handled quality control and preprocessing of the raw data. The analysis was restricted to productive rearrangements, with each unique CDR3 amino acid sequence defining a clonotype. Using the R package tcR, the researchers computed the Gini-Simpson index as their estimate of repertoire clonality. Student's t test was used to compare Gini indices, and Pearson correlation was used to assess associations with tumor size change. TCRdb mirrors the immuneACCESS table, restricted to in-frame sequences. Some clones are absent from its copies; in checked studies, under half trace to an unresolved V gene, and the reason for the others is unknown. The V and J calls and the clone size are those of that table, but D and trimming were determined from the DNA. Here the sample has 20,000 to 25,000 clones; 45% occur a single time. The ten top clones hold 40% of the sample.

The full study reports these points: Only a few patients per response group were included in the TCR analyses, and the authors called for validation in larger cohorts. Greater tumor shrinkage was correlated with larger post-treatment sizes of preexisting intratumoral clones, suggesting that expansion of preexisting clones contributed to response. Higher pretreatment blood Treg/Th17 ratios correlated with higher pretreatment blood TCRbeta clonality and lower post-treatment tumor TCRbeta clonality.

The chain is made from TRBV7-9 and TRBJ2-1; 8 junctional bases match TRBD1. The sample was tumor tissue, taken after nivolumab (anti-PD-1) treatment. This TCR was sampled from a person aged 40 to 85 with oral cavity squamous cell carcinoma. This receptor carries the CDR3 CASSLPTGETHYNEQFF. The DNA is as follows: TGTGCCAGCAGCTTACCGACAGGGGAGACGCATTACAATGAGCAGTTCTTC.